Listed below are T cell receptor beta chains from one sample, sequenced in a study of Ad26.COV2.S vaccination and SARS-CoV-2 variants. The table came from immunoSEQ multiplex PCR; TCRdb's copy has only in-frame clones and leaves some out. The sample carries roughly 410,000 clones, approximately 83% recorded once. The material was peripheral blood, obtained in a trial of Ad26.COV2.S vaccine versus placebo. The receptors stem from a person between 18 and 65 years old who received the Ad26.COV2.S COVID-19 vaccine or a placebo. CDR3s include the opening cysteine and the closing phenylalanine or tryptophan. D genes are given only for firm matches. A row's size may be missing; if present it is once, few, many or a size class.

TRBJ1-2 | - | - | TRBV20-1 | CSAIRGYGYTF | TGCAGTGCTATACGGGGATATGGCTACACCTTC
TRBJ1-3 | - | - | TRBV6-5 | CASSYSSPGVGNTIYF | TGTGCCAGCAGTTACTCTTCGCCGGGGGTTGGAAACACCATATATTTT
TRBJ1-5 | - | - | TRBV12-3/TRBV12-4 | CASSRRGHQPQHF | TGTGCCAGCAGCCGTCGGGGGCATCAGCCCCAGCATTTT
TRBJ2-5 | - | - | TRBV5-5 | CASSLAPGLNQETQYF | TGTGCCAGCAGCTTGGCCCCCGGACTCAATCAAGAGACCCAGTACTTC
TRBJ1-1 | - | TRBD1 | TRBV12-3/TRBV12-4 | CASSRDRNTEAFF | TGTGCCAGCAGTAGGGACAGGAACACTGAAGCTTTCTTT
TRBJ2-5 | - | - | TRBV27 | CASSLNPPSQETQYF | TGTGCCAGCAGTTTGAATCCCCCATCTCAAGAGACCCAGTACTTC
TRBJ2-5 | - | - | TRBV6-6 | CASSYLQETQYF | TGTGCCAGCAGTTACCTCCAAGAGACCCAGTACTTC
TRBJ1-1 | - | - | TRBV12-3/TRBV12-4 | CASSPPRRQAFF | TGTGCCAGCAGCCCCCCCCGGCGACAAGCTTTCTTT
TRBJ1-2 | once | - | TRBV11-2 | CASRHRINNRYGYTF | TGTGCCAGCAGACACAGAATAAATAATCGCTATGGCTACACCTTC
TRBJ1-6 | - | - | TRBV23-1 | CASQWGAARAKVLQSKSPLHF | TGCGCCAGCCAATGGGGGGCGGCCCGTGCAAAAGTTTTACAGTCAAAGTCACCCCTCCACTTT
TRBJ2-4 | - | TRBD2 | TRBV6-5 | CASSYEVGTSGRSKYF | TGTGCCAGCAGTTACGAAGTCGGGACTAGCGGGAGGTCGAAGTACTTC
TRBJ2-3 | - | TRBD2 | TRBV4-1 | CASSQSTSGGTDTQYF | TGCGCCAGCAGCCAATCGACTAGCGGGGGAACAGATACGCAGTATTTT
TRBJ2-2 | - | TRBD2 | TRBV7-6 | CASSLNSGGNTGELFF | TGTGCCAGCAGCCTAAATAGCGGGGGGAACACCGGGGAGCTGTTTTTT
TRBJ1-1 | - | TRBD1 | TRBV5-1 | CASSLTGQGIFSAEAFF | TGCGCCAGCAGCTTGACGGGACAGGGTATTTTCAGCGCTGAAGCTTTCTTT
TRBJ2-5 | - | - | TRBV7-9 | CASSLTEETQYF | TGTGCCAGCAGCTTAACTGAAGAGACCCAGTACTTC
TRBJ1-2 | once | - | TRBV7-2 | CASRLFPGANYGYTF | TGTGCCAGCAGACTATTCCCAGGGGCCAACTATGGCTACACCTTC
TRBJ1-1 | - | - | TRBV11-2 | CASSSLYQGTTEAFF | TGTGCCAGCAGCTCTTTATACCAGGGAACTACTGAAGCTTTCTTT
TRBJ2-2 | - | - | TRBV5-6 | CASSPRGNTGELFF | TGTGCCAGCAGCCCCAGGGGGAACACCGGGGAGCTGTTTTTT
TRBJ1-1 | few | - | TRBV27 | CASSAYRDTAGAFF | TGTGCCAGCAGTGCTTACCGGGACACTGCGGGGGCTTTCTTT
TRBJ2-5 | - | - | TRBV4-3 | CASSHNPGETQYF | TGCGCCAGCAGCCACAACCCAGGAGAGACCCAGTACTTC
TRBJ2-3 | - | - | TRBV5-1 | CASSLTGSADTQYF | TGCGCCAGCAGCTTGACAGGGTCCGCGGATACGCAGTATTTT
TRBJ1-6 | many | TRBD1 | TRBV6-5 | CASSYSTGSGSPLHF | TGTGCCAGCAGTTACTCGACAGGGTCTGGCTCACCCCTCCACTTT
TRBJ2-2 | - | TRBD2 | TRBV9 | CASSRDYQSTGELFF | TGTGCCAGCTCCAGGGACTACCAAAGCACCGGGGAGCTGTTTTTT
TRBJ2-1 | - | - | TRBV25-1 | CASKRSSYNEQFF | TGTGCCAGCAAGCGGAGCTCCTACAATGAGCAGTTCTTC
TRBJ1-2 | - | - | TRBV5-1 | CASRPEQLNYGYTF | TGCGCCAGCAGGCCGGAACAGCTGAACTATGGCTACACCTTC
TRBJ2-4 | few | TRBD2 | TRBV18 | CASSPRTSGKNIQYF | TGTGCCAGCTCACCACGGACTAGCGGCAAAAACATTCAGTACTTC
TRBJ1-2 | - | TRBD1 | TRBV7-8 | CASSNPSQGAVYTYGYTF | TGTGCCAGCAGCAACCCTTCACAGGGGGCCGTTTATACCTATGGCTACACCTTC
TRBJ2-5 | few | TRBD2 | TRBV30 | CAWRRTGGRETQYF | TGTGCCTGGAGAAGAACGGGAGGGCGAGAGACCCAGTACTTC
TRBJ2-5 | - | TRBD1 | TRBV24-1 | CATSGSPGGETQYF | TGTGCCACCAGTGGCTCCCCAGGGGGAGAGACCCAGTACTTC
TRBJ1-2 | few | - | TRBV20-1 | CSASRGARYGYTF | TGCAGTGCTAGTCGGGGGGCGAGATATGGCTACACCTTC
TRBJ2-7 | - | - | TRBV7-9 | CASSLVAPRPSEQYF | TGTGCCAGCAGCTTAGTGGCCCCTCGCCCTTCCGAGCAGTACTTC
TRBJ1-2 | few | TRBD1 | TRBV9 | CASSLSPGTEYGYTF | TGTGCCAGCAGCCTTTCCCCGGGGACAGAATATGGCTACACCTTC
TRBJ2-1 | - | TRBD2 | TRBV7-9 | CASSSAGVRYNEQFF | TGTGCCAGCAGTTCAGCGGGAGTACGATACAATGAGCAGTTCTTC
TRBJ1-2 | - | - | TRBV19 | CASSIMRQAPYGYTF | TGTGCCAGTAGTATTATGAGACAGGCCCCCTATGGCTACACCTTC
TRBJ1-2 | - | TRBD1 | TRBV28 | CASSPGQGGGYTF | TGTGCCAGCAGTCCGGGACAGGGTGGAGGCTACACCTTC
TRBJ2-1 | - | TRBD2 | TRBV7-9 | CASSPTSGRWDEQFF | TGTGCCAGCAGTCCTACTAGCGGGAGGTGGGATGAGCAGTTCTTC
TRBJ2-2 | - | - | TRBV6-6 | CASRPTGVGGELFF | TGTGCCAGCAGGCCGACAGGTGTGGGCGGGGAGCTGTTTTTT
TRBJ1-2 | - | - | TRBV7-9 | CASSLELGVPNGYTF | TGTGCCAGCAGCTTAGAGCTCGGGGTCCCCAACGGCTACACCTTC
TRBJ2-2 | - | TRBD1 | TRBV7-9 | CASSSRGDRGAGELFF | TGTGCCAGCAGCTCCCGGGGCGACAGGGGCGCCGGGGAGCTGTTTTTT